This is a list of T cell receptor beta chains from one sample in a study of blood T cells in healthy people across ages. TCRdb itself ran the 5' RACE reads through MiXCR, one entry per CDR3 protein. The repertoire holds about 1.5 million distinct CDR3 sequences, with 42% as singletons. Source material: blood. These receptors were obtained from a woman aged 18-29 years in good health. CDR3s include the opening cysteine and the closing phenylalanine or tryptophan. D genes are given only for firm matches. Size tells how often a clone was seen (once, few, many) or the class of an expanded clone, and some rows leave it out.

j_call | v_call | d_call | clone_size | cdr3_aa | cdr3_nt
TRBJ1-6 | TRBV25-1 | . | few | CASSESRSYNSPLHF | TGTGCCAGCAGTGAATCCCGGTCCTATAATTCACCCCTCCACTTT
TRBJ2-7 | TRBV7-2 | TRBD1 | few | CASSFMGQNYEQYF | TGTGCCAGCAGCTTTATGGGACAGAACTACGAGCAGTACTTC
TRBJ1-2 | TRBV29-1 | TRBD1 | . | CSVRGAGGYGYTF | TGCAGCGTACGGGGGGCAGGGGGGTATGGCTACACCTTC
TRBJ1-1 | TRBV5-1 | . | . | CASSLQGGDTEAFF | TGTGCCAGCAGCTTACAGGGAGGAGACACTGAAGCTTTCTTT
TRBJ2-5 | TRBV20-1 | . | . | CSARDQRGGQETQYF | TGCAGTGCTAGAGATCAAAGGGGTGGCCAAGAGACCCAGTACTTC
TRBJ2-1 | TRBV6-2/TRBV6-3 | . | . | CASRSFGTPPNEQFF | TGTGCCAGCAGATCTTTCGGGACCCCCCCCAATGAGCAGTTCTTC
TRBJ2-5 | TRBV20-1 | TRBD2 | . | CSAASGGETQYF | TGCAGTGCCGCTTCGGGAGGAGAGACCCAGTACTTC
TRBJ2-1 | TRBV9 | . | many | CASSITGYNEQFF | TGTGCCAGCAGCATTACCGGATACAATGAGCAGTTCTTC
TRBJ2-7 | TRBV12-3/TRBV12-4 | . | few | CASSRDSSYNEQYF | TGTGCCAGCAGTCGGGATAGCTCCTACAATGAGCAGTACTTC
TRBJ2-1 | TRBV20-1 | . | many | CSASRGNEQFF | TGCAGTGCTAGTAGGGGAAATGAGCAGTTCTTC
TRBJ1-6 | TRBV2 | TRBD1 | . | CASSTGRGNSPLHF | TGTGCCAGCTCGACAGGGCGGGGTAATTCACCCCTCCACTTT
TRBJ1-2 | TRBV7-2 | . | . | CVISLVQGYGYTF | TGTGTCATCAGCTTAGTACAGGGCTATGGCTACACCTTC
TRBJ2-1 | TRBV3-1 | . | . | CASSPGVTMKQFF | TGTGCCAGCAGCCCAGGGGTGACAATGAAGCAGTTCTTC
TRBJ2-1 | TRBV7-2 | . | . | CASSLLADPRPFF | TGTGCCAGCAGCCTGTTGGCGGACCCTCGCCCGTTCTTC
TRBJ2-7 | TRBV7-2 | TRBD2 | . | CASSFLAGVIPYAQYF | TGTGCCAGCAGCTTTCTAGCGGGAGTAATTCCCTACGCGCAGTACTTC
TRBJ2-1 | TRBV10-3 | TRBD2 | . | CAIRSDGRDYNEQFF | TGTGCCATCAGATCCGACGGGAGGGACTACAATGAGCAGTTCTTC
TRBJ2-5 | TRBV4-3 | . | . | CASSQRLAFQETQYF | TGCGCCAGCAGCCAGAGGCTAGCTTTCCAAGAGACCCAGTACTTC
TRBJ1-5 | TRBV6-2/TRBV6-3 | . | many | CASSPGRYSNQPQHF | TGTGCCAGCAGCCCAGGACGTTATAGCAATCAGCCCCAGCATTTT
TRBJ2-6 | TRBV20-1 | . | . | CSARLASSGANVLTF | TGCAGTGCTAGATTGGCGAGCTCTGGGGCCAACGTCCTGACTTTC
TRBJ2-3 | TRBV7-2 | TRBD2 | . | CASSQSSGGTDTQYF | TGTGCCAGCAGCCAATCTAGCGGGGGCACAGATACGCAGTATTTT
TRBJ1-5 | TRBV28 | TRBD1 | . | CASRLQGTNQPQHF | TGTGCCAGCAGGTTACAGGGGACAAATCAGCCCCAGCATTTT
TRBJ2-3 | TRBV6-5 | . | . | CASSYGEVSTDTQYF | TGTGCCAGCAGTTATGGGGAGGTTAGCACAGATACGCAGTATTTT